Below, 29 T cell receptor beta chains from the same sample are listed, as sequenced in a study of T cell repertoires in cytomegalovirus infection. TCRdb used MiXCR to reprocess the reads, holding one entry per CDR3 protein. The sample holds roughly 310,000 distinct CDR3 sequences, about 29% seen once. No antigen is known for these receptors. The source was cultured PBMCs, collected from culture after CMV antigen stimulation. These TCRs come from a human donor in good health (CMV status not recorded). Some clones in this sample may be carry-over from other donors' samples.

This clonotype has a handful of counts. The chain combines TRBV7-2 with TRBJ2-3, with TRBD2 identical over 9 bases. J gave up 2 bases and V 5 bases, and 5 bases lay outside the gene matches. The germline V gene encodes CDR1 SGHTA and CDR2 FQGNSA. This CDR3 contains 15 residues. The CDR3 sequence: CASSERLAVTDTQYF. The CDR3 DNA is TGTGCCAGCAGCGAACGACTAGCGGTCACAGATACGCAGTATTTT.

There are a few counts of this clonotype. The gene calls are TRBV5-1 and TRBJ2-2, with 9 bases that match TRBD2. The V gene's germline CDR1 is SGHRS and CDR2 YFSETQ. V shed 6 bases and J 5 bases; nucleotides not matched to a gene: 11. The CDR3 runs to 16 residues. CDR3 sequence: CASTLSAGGRTGELFF. DNA of the CDR3: TGCGCCAGCACCTTATCAGCGGGAGGCCGTACCGGGGAGCTGTTTTTT.

The chain employs TRBV12-3 or TRBV12-4 and TRBJ2-1; 9 nucleotides align to TRBD2. The ends lost 6 bases at V and 12 bases at J; junction bases unmatched: 12. This CDR3 region has 14 residues. The CDR3 spells CASSLAGGHLVQFF. CDR3 DNA sequence: TGTGCCAGCAGCCTTGCGGGAGGGCATCTTGTGCAGTTCTTC.

The rearrangement links TRBV19 to TRBJ2-5, with D tentatively TRBD1 (6 bases). V was trimmed by 7 bases and J by 4 bases, leaving 13 bases between them. The germline CDR1 and CDR2 sequences are LNHDA and SQIVND (reference sequence). There are 13 residues in the CDR3. CDR3 loop: CASKGGPGETQYF. CDR3 coding DNA: TGTGCCAGTAAAGGGGGTCCGGGAGAGACCCAGTACTTC.

This clonotype has a handful of counts. The chain employs TRBV11-2 and TRBJ1-5; D not resolved. The length of the CDR3 is 13 residues. V lost 5 bases to trimming and J lost 7 bases, with 12 bases between them. Germline loops: CDR1 SGHAT, CDR2 FQNNGV. Here the CDR3 reads CASSPEPYQPQHF. The CDR3 bases are TGTGCCAGCAGCCCCGAACCGTACCAGCCCCAGCATTTT.

The chain recombines TRBV2 with TRBJ1-2; perhaps TRBD1 as D (5 bases). V was cut by 6 bases and J by 4 bases, with 12 bases left in between. Germline V gene sequence: CDR1 SNHLY, CDR2 FYNNEI. The CDR3 totals 13 residues. The CDR3 loop reads CASRETAGYGYTF. CDR3 coding DNA: TGTGCCAGCAGAGAGACAGCGGGCTATGGCTACACCTTC.

The rearrangement links TRBV6-4 to TRBJ1-2; D not resolved. The CDR3 is made up of 12 amino acids. CDR1 is MRHNA and CDR2 is SNTAGT in the germline V gene. Trimming pared 5 bases from V and 8 bases from J, leaving 12 bases between. The CDR3 protein is CASSSGVGGYTF. CDR3 DNA sequence: TGTGCCAGCAGTTCAGGCGTCGGGGGCTACACCTTC.

In this sample, this clonotype turned up many times. In DNA form, the CDR3 reads TGTGCCAGCAGCACCACCGGGGCAGGGGTTGGAAACACCATATATTTT. Protein product: CASSTTGAGVGNTIYF. The gene calls are TRBV7-9 and TRBJ1-3, with a tentative D call TRBD1 (6 bases). The germline V and J ends were trimmed by 5 bases and 3 bases, with 17 bases remaining between them. The length of the CDR3 is 16 residues. The germline V gene has CDR1 SEHNR and CDR2 FQNEAQ (reference sequence).

This clonotype was detected a few times. This sequence joins TRBV7-2 and TRBJ2-7, with TRBD1 identical over 7 bases. Germline V gives CDR1 SGHTA, CDR2 FQGNSA. V shed 1 base, J shed 3 bases, and the junction held 6 bases outside the gene matches. The CDR3 has 15 residues. The CDR3 region has the DNA TGTGCCAGCAGCTTAGGGGGACAGTTAGGCTACGAGCAGTACTTC. It translates to CASSLGGQLGYEQYF.

The chain recombines TRBV28 with TRBJ2-6; TRBD2 agrees at 12 bases. V lost 5 bases, J lost 0 bases, and 11 bases stayed unmatched. CDR1 MDHEN and CDR2 SYDVKM come from the germline V gene. CDR3 size: 20 residues. The DNA of the CDR3 is TGTGCCAGCAGTCGACCACTAGGACTAGCGGGACACTCTGGGGCCAACGTCCTGACTTTC. Its translation: CASSRPLGLAGHSGANVLTF. Filled out from reference TRBV28 and TRBJ2-6, the complete variable domain reads DVKVTQSSRYLVKRTGEKVFLECVQDMDHENMFWYRQDPGLGLRLIYFSYDVKMKEKGDIPEGYSVSREKKERFSLILESASTNQTSMYLCASSRPLGLAGHSGANVLTFGAGSRLTVL.

The CDR3 nucleotides read TGTGCCAGCAGCCCGGGACAGGGAAAAATAGATGGCTACACCTTC. It translates to CASSPGQGKIDGYTF. The chain employs TRBV5-4 and TRBJ1-2; 9 positions agree with TRBD1. J gave up 6 bases and V 4 bases, and 10 bases lay outside the gene matches. The CDR3 is 15 residues long. Germline loops: CDR1 SGHNT, CDR2 YYREEE (reference sequence).

A note on this clonotype: This may stem from a read error, because a much larger clone lies one nucleotide away. This sequence joins TRBV7-2 and TRBJ2-1; D not resolved. There are 13 residues in the CDR3. Germline V gene data show CDR1 as SGHTA and CDR2 as FQGNSA. The CDR3 sequence: CASSLASNKEQFF. The CDR3 region has the DNA TGTGCCAGCAGCTTAGCTAGCAACAAGGAGCAGTTCTTC.

The chain links TRBV27 to TRBJ2-7, with D maybe TRBD2 (6 bases). The CDR3 consists of 11 residues. The V end was cut by 8 bases, the J end by 4 bases, with 9 bases between. Per the germline V gene, CDR1 is MNHEY and CDR2 is SMNVEV (reference sequence). The CDR3 DNA reads TGTGCCAGCGGGGGACTTTACGAGCAGTACTTC. Its protein is CASGGLYEQYF.

This clonotype was picked up a small number of times. The CDR3 DNA is TGTGCCAGCAGCTTAGAAGGGGGCATATACAATGAGCAGTTCTTC. The encoded protein is CASSLEGGIYNEQFF. The V call is TRBV7-2, the J call TRBJ2-1, with TRBD1 matching over 7 bases. CDR3 length equals 15 residues. The trim removed 1 base at V and 4 bases at J, leaving 4 bases unmatched. The germline V gene has CDR1 SGHTA and CDR2 FQGNSA.

The table lists this clonotype with a few counts. V usage is TRBV27 and J usage is TRBJ2-2; 10 bases map to TRBD2. This CDR3 comprises 16 residues. V shed 5 bases and J 5 bases; nucleotides not matched to a gene: 8. Germline V gene lookup returns CDR1 MNHEY and CDR2 SMNVEV (reference sequence). The CDR3 nucleotides are TGTGCCAGCAGTCCAATAGCGGGGGGATGGACCGGGGAGCTGTTTTTT. Translated, it gives CASSPIAGGWTGELFF.

This clonotype was observed at least ten times. The chain couples TRBV7-2 to TRBJ2-1; 7 bases agree with TRBD2. V was clipped by 3 bases and J by 0 bases; unmatched bases: 11. Germline values: CDR1 SGHTA, CDR2 FQGNSA. The CDR3 sequence is 18 residues long. CDR3 region: CASSLRSSGLASYNEQFF. As DNA, the CDR3 is TGTGCCAGCAGCTTGCGATCTAGCGGACTGGCCTCCTACAATGAGCAGTTCTTC. The full variable domain, in which reference TRBV7-2 and TRBJ2-1 provide the parts outside the CDR3, is GAGVSQSPSNKVTEKGKDVELRCDPISGHTALYWYRQSLGQGLEFLIYFQGNSAPDKSGLPSDRFSAERTGGSVSTLTIQRTQQEDSAVYLCASSLRSSGLASYNEQFFGPGTRLTVL.

The CDR3 nucleotides read TGTGCCAGCAGCCCAACCTTCACAGGGGTGAACACCGGGGAGCTGTTTTTT. Protein sequence: CASSPTFTGVNTGELFF. The V and J genes are TRBV9 and TRBJ2-2, with 7 bases aligning to TRBD1. In germline, CDR1 is SGDLS, CDR2 YYNGEE. This CDR3 contains 17 residues. After removal of 4 bases from V and 1 base from J, the junction contained 10 bases not matched to a gene.

This clonotype was detected only a few times. J is TRBJ1-1 and V is TRBV5-1; 8 positions agree with TRBD1. The V gene's germline CDR1 is SGHRS and CDR2 YFSETQ. The CDR3 length is 14 residues. The V and J ends lost 4 bases and 4 bases, in that order; junction bases with no gene match: 6. The CDR3 region is CASSPTGGFTEAFF. As DNA, the CDR3 is TGCGCCAGCAGCCCCACAGGGGGATTCACTGAAGCTTTCTTT. Supplemented by reference TRBV5-1 and TRBJ1-1, the full variable domain reads KAGVTQTPRYLIKTRGQQVTLSCSPISGHRSVSWYQQTPGQGLQFLFEYFSETQRNKGNFPGRFSGRQFSNSRSEMNVSTLELGDSALYLCASSPTGGFTEAFFGQGTRLTVV.

This chain connects TRBV6-6 to TRBJ1-2; no definite D call. Germline assignment: CDR1 MNHNY and CDR2 SVGAGI (reference sequence). The CDR3 extends over 17 amino acids. Trimming took 0 bases from V and 0 from J, leaving 14 bases between them. The DNA for the CDR3 is TGTGCCAGCAGTTACTCGAATGGGGATGCAGCTAACTATGGCTACACCTTC. Its protein product is CASSYSNGDAANYGYTF.

The chain recombines TRBV9 with TRBJ1-3; D is undetermined. The CDR3 extends over 16 amino acids. V gave up 4 bases and J gave up 0 bases, with 14 bases separating them. CDR1 is SGDLS, CDR2 YYNGEE, per germline. DNA of the CDR3: TGTGCCAGCAGCCGAACCAGGTCCTACTCTGGAAACACCATATATTTT. Amino acid sequence: CASSRTRSYSGNTIYF.

This chain uses TRBV7-8 with TRBJ2-1; no clear D gene. Germline-derived CDR1 and CDR2 are SGHVS and FQNEAQ. V dropped 1 base and J dropped 4 bases, with 5 bases sitting between them. CDR3 length equals 13 residues. CDR3 bases: TGTGCCAGCAGCTTAGTACGTTACAATGAGCAGTTCTTC. The encoded protein is CASSLVRYNEQFF.

At least ten counts were recorded for this clonotype. DNA of the CDR3: TGTGCCAGCAGCAAAAAATCCCCACTCGCGACAGATACGCAGTATTTT. Translating it yields CASSKKSPLATDTQYF. The chain employs TRBV7-2 and TRBJ2-3; D is unresolved. Trimming left V 5 bases short and J 3 bases short, with 18 bases between. CDR1 and CDR2 (germline): SGHTA, FQGNSA. The CDR3 covers 16 residues.

This rearrangement joins TRBV9 to TRBJ2-3, with 12 nucleotides matching TRBD2. This CDR3 is 17 amino acids long. Germline lookup yields CDR1 SGDLS and CDR2 YYNGEE. The V gene end was trimmed by 4 bases and the J gene end by 3 bases; junction bases not matched to a gene: 9. The CDR3: CASSLAGGPVETDTQYF. CDR3 coding DNA: TGTGCCAGCAGCCTAGCGGGAGGGCCTGTGGAAACAGATACGCAGTATTTT. Complete variable domain (other parts from reference TRBV9 and TRBJ2-3): DSGVTQTPKHLITATGQRVTLRCSPRSGDLSVYWYQQSLDQGLQFLIQYYNGEERAKGNILERFSAQQFPDLHSELNLSSLELGDSALYFCASSLAGGPVETDTQYFGPGTRLTVL.

The V gene is TRBV7-2, the J gene TRBJ2-2; the D gene is possibly TRBD1 (6 bases). The length of the CDR3 is 13 residues. CDR1 is SGHTA, CDR2 FQGNSA, per germline. V shed 5 bases and J shed 4 bases, with 8 bases lying between them. CDR3 region: CASSVQGTGELFF. The CDR3 nucleotides are TGTGCCAGCAGCGTACAGGGCACCGGGGAGCTGTTTTTT.

CDR3 protein: CASSDGELGGNEQFF. The CDR3 nucleotides are TGCGCCAGCAGTGATGGGGAATTGGGAGGCAATGAGCAGTTCTTC. The rearrangement links TRBV10-1 to TRBJ2-1; weak D call: TRBD2 (6 bases). This CDR3 has 15 residues. CDR1 is WNHNN and CDR2 is SYGVQD in the germline V gene (reference sequence). The V and J ends lost 3 bases and 6 bases respectively, with 15 bases between them.

This clonotype was observed many times. CDR3 sequence reads: CASSPSRSTDTQYF. DNA of the CDR3: TGTGCCAGCAGCCCCTCCCGCAGCACAGATACGCAGTATTTT. The chain recombines TRBV7-2 with TRBJ2-3; D call uncertain. Germline loops: CDR1 SGHTA, CDR2 FQGNSA. The CDR3 extends over 14 amino acids. The V and J ends lost 5 bases and 0 bases respectively, with 9 bases between them. Filled out from reference TRBV7-2 and TRBJ2-3, the complete variable domain reads GAGVSQSPSNKVTEKGKDVELRCDPISGHTALYWYRQSLGQGLEFLIYFQGNSAPDKSGLPSDRFSAERTGGSVSTLTIQRTQQEDSAVYLCASSPSRSTDTQYFGPGTRLTVL.

In this sample, this clonotype turned up many times. The V and J genes are TRBV12-3 or TRBV12-4 and TRBJ1-3; D not certain. The CDR3 totals 13 residues. V lost 6 bases and J 2 bases, leaving 8 bases between the germline ends. The CDR3 protein is CASSVRAGNTIYF. The CDR3, as DNA: TGTGCCAGCAGCGTCCGGGCTGGAAACACCATATATTTT.

This clonotype was observed a few times. This rearrangement joins TRBV7-3 to TRBJ2-7, with 10 bases lining up with TRBD1. Germline values: CDR1 SGHTA, CDR2 FQGTGA. The ends lost 4 bases at V and 5 bases at J; junction bases unmatched: 5. The CDR3 has 14 residues. The CDR3 loop is CASSWDRGRNEQYF. Here the CDR3 DNA reads TGTGCCAGCAGCTGGGACAGGGGACGGAACGAGCAGTACTTC.

This chain connects TRBV5-1 to TRBJ1-4; D may be TRBD1 (6 bases). The CDR3 has 14 amino acids. V gave up 0 bases and J gave up 7 bases, with 10 bases separating them. Germline V gives CDR1 SGHRS, CDR2 YFSETQ. CDR3 DNA: TGCGCCAGCAGCTTGGAAGGGGGATCTGAAAAACTGTTTTTT. Its translation is CASSLEGGSEKLFF.